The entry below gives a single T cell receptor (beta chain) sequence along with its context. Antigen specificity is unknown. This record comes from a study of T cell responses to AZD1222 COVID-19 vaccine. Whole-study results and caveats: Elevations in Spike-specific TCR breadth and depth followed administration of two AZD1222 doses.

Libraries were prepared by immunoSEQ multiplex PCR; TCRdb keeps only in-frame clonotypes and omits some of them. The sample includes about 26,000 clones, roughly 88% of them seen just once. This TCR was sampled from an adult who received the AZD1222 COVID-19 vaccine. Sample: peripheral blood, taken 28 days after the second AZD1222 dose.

The CDR3: CASSLELNTEAFF. As DNA, the CDR3 is TGTGCCAGCTCCCTTGAGCTAAACACTGAAGCTTTCTTT. The chain links TRBV18 to TRBJ1-1; unclear D gene. This CDR3 comprises 13 residues. V lost 6 bases, J lost 2 bases, and 10 bases lay in between. Germline loops: CDR1 KGHSH, CDR2 LQKENI.